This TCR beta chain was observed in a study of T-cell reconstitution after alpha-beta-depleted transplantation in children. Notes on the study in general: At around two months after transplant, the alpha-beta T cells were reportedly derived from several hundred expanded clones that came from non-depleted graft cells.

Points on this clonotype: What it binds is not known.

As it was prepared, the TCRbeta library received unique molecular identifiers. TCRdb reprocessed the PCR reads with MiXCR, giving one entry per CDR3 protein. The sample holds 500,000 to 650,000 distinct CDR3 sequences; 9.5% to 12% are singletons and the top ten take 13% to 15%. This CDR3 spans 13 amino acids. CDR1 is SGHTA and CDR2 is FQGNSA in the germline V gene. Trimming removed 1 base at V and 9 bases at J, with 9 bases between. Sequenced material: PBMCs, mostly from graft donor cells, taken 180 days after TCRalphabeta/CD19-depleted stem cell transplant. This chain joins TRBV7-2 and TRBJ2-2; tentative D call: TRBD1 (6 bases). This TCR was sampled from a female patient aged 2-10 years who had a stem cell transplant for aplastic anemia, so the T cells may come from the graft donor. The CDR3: CASSLGTVRELFF. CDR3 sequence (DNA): TGTGCCAGCAGCTTAGGGACAGTCCGGGAGCTGTTTTTT.